This TCR beta chain derives from a study of OX40 agonist ivuxolimab in advanced cancers. Concerning this clone itself: Its specificity is not known.

The repertoire was sequenced with immunoSEQ multiplex PCR; TCRdb's copy has only in-frame clones and lacks some. The sample includes tens of thousands of clones, more than 70% of them seen just once. General observations from the study: Within 6 weeks, CD4+ and CD8+ blood T cells expanded clonally at 0.1 to 3.0 mg/kg.

The specimen was CD4+ or CD8+ T cells sorted from blood, collected in a trial of the OX40 agonist ivuxolimab. This sequence was found in an adult with an advanced solid tumor such as melanoma, head and neck, liver or kidney cancer.

The chain's CDR3 is CASSLPTPLAKNIQYF. As DNA, the CDR3 is TGTGCCAGCAGTTTACCCACCCCCTTAGCCAAAAACATTCAGTACTTC. This chain connects TRBV28 to TRBJ2-4; D remains unclear. Germline loops: CDR1 MDHEN, CDR2 SYDVKM. The CDR3 has 16 amino acids. V lost 2 bases, J lost 0 bases, and 11 bases lay in between. Supplemented by reference TRBV28 and TRBJ2-4, the full variable domain reads DVKVTQSSRYLVKRTGEKVFLECVQDMDHENMFWYRQDPGLGLRLIYFSYDVKMKEKGDIPEGYSVSREKKERFSLILESASTNQTSMYLCASSLPTPLAKNIQYFGAGTRLSVL.